These 32 T cell receptor beta chains were all obtained from the same sample, sequenced in a study of T cells in Graves' hyperthyroidism and ophthalmopathy. RNA transcripts were the template for amplifying TCR beta CDR3 regions. First-round RT-PCR of the TCR CDR3 relied on the HTBI primer set. One entry per CDR3 protein, called by TCRdb with MiXCR from the multiplex PCR reads. The repertoire includes fewer than 450,000 distinct CDR3 sequences, about an eighth of them detected once, and approximately 29% sits in the top ten. Specimen: blood. The origin of the receptors is a man in his fifties with Graves' ophthalmopathy.

Here the CDR3 reads CASEGQGRDTQYF. In DNA form, the CDR3 reads TGTGCCAGCGAGGGACAGGGCCGAGATACGCAGTATTTT. The chain recombines TRBV6-2 or TRBV6-3 with TRBJ2-3, with 9 bases aligning to TRBD1. The length of the CDR3 is 13 residues. J was trimmed by 5 bases and V by 8 bases; bases with no gene match: 5. The germline V gene has CDR1 MNHEY and CDR2 SVGEGT.

This clonotype showed up many times. This rearrangement joins TRBV5-1 to TRBJ1-3; D unclear. The CDR3 length is 15 residues. Looked up from germline, CDR1 is SGHRS and CDR2 is YFSETQ. V shed 0 bases and J shed 2 bases, with 9 bases lying between them. CDR3 residues: CASSLAGDTGNTIYF. The CDR3 bases are TGCGCCAGCAGCTTGGCGGGAGACACTGGAAACACCATATATTTT.

Ten or more counts support this clonotype. This rearrangement joins TRBV28 to TRBJ1-5; TRBD1 agrees at 10 bases. The CDR3 extends over 19 amino acids. V was pared by 6 bases and J by 1 base, with 15 bases of the junction left unmatched. CDR1 is MDHEN and CDR2 is SYDVKM in the germline V gene. CDR3 loop: CASRDPGQGIRWSNQPQHF. The CDR3 nucleotides read TGTGCCAGCAGAGATCCGGGACAGGGGATAAGATGGAGCAATCAGCCCCAGCATTTT.

This clonotype has a count of ten or more. The chain couples TRBV6-1 to TRBJ2-7; D is undetermined. This CDR3 comprises 16 residues. V lost 6 bases to trimming and J lost 5 bases, with 23 bases between them. Per the germline V gene, CDR1 is MNHNS and CDR2 is SASEGT. The CDR3 DNA reads TGTGCCAGCAGGACGGGCTTAATTGGCAGGCACCACGAGCAGTACTTC. Translating gives CASRTGLIGRHHEQYF.

In regard to this clonotype: A much larger clone is a single base away; this may be a read error. The chain has TRBV11-3 and TRBJ2-3; the match to TRBD2 covers 12 bases. Trimming took 5 bases from V and 5 from J; bases not matched to a gene: 8. The CDR3 is 16 amino acids. Germline V gene lookup returns CDR1 SGHNT and CDR2 YENEEA. CDR3 nucleotide sequence: TGTGCCAGCAGCCCCCGACTAGCGGGAGAGGTAGATACGCAGTATTTT. Protein product: CASSPRLAGEVDTQYF.

Remarks on this clonotype: Possible read error: a much larger clone is one base away. The chain couples TRBV6-1 to TRBJ2-5; D is unresolved. The CDR3 contains 12 residues. V was clipped by 6 bases and J by 5 bases, with 10 bases between them. CDR1 and CDR2 from the germline V gene are MNHNS and SASEGT. The CDR3 here is CASRDGRETQYF. The CDR3 nucleotides read TGTGCCAGCAGAGACGGGCGGGAGACCCAGTACTTC.

This clonotype showed up just once. V and J are TRBV2 and TRBJ2-7; 11 bases agree with TRBD2. V lost 6 bases, J lost 6 bases, and 10 bases stayed unmatched. Germline-derived CDR1 and CDR2 are SNHLY and FYNNEI. This CDR3 comprises 15 residues. In nucleotides, the CDR3 is TGTGCCAGCAGCTTAGTTCCGGGACTAGCGGCCGAGCAGTACTTC. Protein: CASSLVPGLAAEQYF.

Ten or more counts support this clonotype. The V gene is TRBV20-1, the J gene TRBJ2-5; TRBD2 matches 10 bases. The V gene end was trimmed by 0 bases and the J gene end by 1 base; junction bases not matched to a gene: 5. The CDR3 is 16 residues long. The germline CDR1 and CDR2 sequences are DFQATT and SNEGSKA (reference sequence). In DNA form, the CDR3 reads TGCAGTGCTAGAGATATCCGACTAGCGGGCCAAGAGACCCAGTACTTC. Protein sequence: CSARDIRLAGQETQYF.

V usage is TRBV20-1 and J usage is TRBJ2-7; unclear D gene. The CDR3 consists of 13 residues. Germline CDR1 is DFQATT and CDR2 is SNEGSKA (reference sequence). The V end was cut by 1 base, the J end by 3 bases, with 10 bases between. As DNA, the CDR3 is TGCAGTGCTAGAGCATATGGAGACTACGAGCAGTACTTC. Amino acid sequence: CSARAYGDYEQYF.

In this sample, this clonotype turned up many times. This sequence joins TRBV27 and TRBJ2-7, with D maybe TRBD2 (5 bases). Germline V CDR1 and CDR2: MNHEY, SMNVEV (reference sequence). This CDR3 comprises 13 residues. The ends were cut back, 7 bases at V and 4 bases at J, with 14 bases in the middle. CDR3 sequence (DNA): TGTGCCAGCACCAAACTAGGTCGGTACGAGCAGTACTTC. Protein product: CASTKLGRYEQYF.

Ten or more counts support this clonotype. The rearrangement joins TRBV7-2 to TRBJ1-2; 7 bases are shared with TRBD1. Germline V lookup: CDR1 SGHTA, CDR2 FQGNSA. The CDR3 is 15 residues long. V trimming: 2 bases; J trimming: 8 bases; junction bases outside the gene matches: 11. CDR3 in amino acids: CASSLPPGTVWGYTF. CDR3 sequence (DNA): TGTGCCAGCAGCTTACCCCCCGGGACAGTATGGGGCTACACCTTC.

Only a few counts were recorded for this clonotype. The chain links TRBV5-1 to TRBJ2-5; TRBD2 agrees at 7 bases. The CDR3 runs to 15 residues. Germline CDR1 SGHRS, CDR2 YFSETQ. V dropped 0 bases and J dropped 5; count of bases not matched to a gene: 7. The CDR3 DNA sequence: TGCGCCAGCAGCTTGGGAGCGGGAAGGATGGAGACCCAGTACTTC. Residues: CASSLGAGRMETQYF.

This clonotype was detected many times. V and J are TRBV30 and TRBJ2-1; 7 bases fit TRBD2. Germline loops: CDR1 GTSNPN, CDR2 SVGIG (reference sequence). V gave up 1 base and J gave up 14 bases; unmatched junction bases: 5. The CDR3 totals 11 residues. The CDR3 coding sequence is TGTGCCTGGAGTGCGGGGGGTTTGGAGTTCTTC. Residues: CAWSAGGLEFF.

This chain connects TRBV6-5 to TRBJ2-4; D might be TRBD2 (6 bases). From germline, CDR1 is MNHEY and CDR2 SVGAGI. The CDR3 extends over 15 amino acids. V was shortened by 4 bases and J by 5 bases, with 15 bases between the two germline ends. CDR3 nucleotides: TGTGCCAGCAGTTGGGACTGGCGAGGAGAAAACATTCAGTACTTC. It specifies CASSWDWRGENIQYF.

This clonotype was counted at least ten times. The CDR3 here is CSAILAGATYEQYF. CDR3 DNA sequence: TGCAGTGCTATCTTAGCGGGAGCGACCTACGAGCAGTACTTC. This chain links TRBV20-1 with TRBJ2-7, with 9 bases identical to TRBD2. Germline V gives CDR1 DFQATT, CDR2 SNEGSKA (reference sequence). The CDR3 loop spans 14 amino acids. V dropped 4 bases and J dropped 2; count of bases not matched to a gene: 6.

The V call is TRBV12-3 or TRBV12-4, the J call TRBJ2-5; D is ambiguous. Trimming removed 3 bases from V and 5 bases from J, with 10 bases in between. The CDR3 is 13 residues long. The CDR3 is CASSFFPGETQYF. The CDR3 DNA reads TGTGCCAGCAGTTTTTTTCCCGGGGAGACCCAGTACTTC.

This clonotype has ten or more counts. CDR3 bases: TGTGCCAGCAGCTCGCTGAGGTCTAGCACAGATACGCAGTATTTT. It is translated as CASSSLRSSTDTQYF. The chain employs TRBV5-5 and TRBJ2-3; D remains ambiguous. The V and J ends lost 3 bases and 0 bases respectively, with 11 bases between them. CDR3 size: 15 residues. Germline-derived CDR1 and CDR2 are SGHKS and YYEKEE (reference sequence).

The rearrangement joins TRBV4-1 to TRBJ2-1, with TRBD2 identical over 15 bases. The CDR3 spans 17 residues. The germline V gene encodes CDR1 MGHRA and CDR2 YSYEKL. V lost 1 base to trimming and J lost 3 bases; unmatched junction nucleotides: 1. The CDR3 reads CASSQGTSGRGYNEQFF. DNA of the CDR3: TGCGCCAGCAGCCAAGGGACTAGCGGGAGGGGCTACAATGAGCAGTTCTTC.

This chain joins TRBV24-1 and TRBJ2-1; 8 nucleotides align to TRBD1. Looked up from germline, CDR1 is KGHDR and CDR2 is SFDVKD. The CDR3 has 16 residues. After removal of 1 base from V and 4 bases from J, the junction contained 5 bases not matched to a gene. CDR3 sequence (DNA): TGTGCCACCAGTGATTTTTCGGGACAGGCTTACAATGAGCAGTTCTTC. It yields the protein CATSDFSGQAYNEQFF.

For this clonotype: A read error may be the cause here, since a much bigger clone is one base away. This chain links TRBV5-1 with TRBJ1-2; 8 bases map to TRBD1. From germline, CDR1 is SGHRS and CDR2 YFSETQ. The CDR3 totals 15 residues. The CDR3 nucleotides read TGCGCCTGCAGCTCTCGGACAGGGACCAACTATGGCTACACCTTC. Translating it yields CACSSRTGTNYGYTF.

This chain links TRBV12-3 or TRBV12-4 with TRBJ2-7; 10 bases fit TRBD2. CDR3 length: 14 amino acids. V lost 5 bases to trimming and J lost 4 bases; unmatched junction nucleotides: 5. Here the CDR3 reads CASSPSSGRYEQYF. DNA of the CDR3: TGTGCCAGCAGTCCCTCTAGCGGGAGATACGAGCAGTACTTC.

The chain combines TRBV2 with TRBJ1-1; no reliable D call. V lost 2 bases to trimming and J lost 4 bases, with 8 bases between them. The CDR3 is 13 residues long. Looked up from germline, CDR1 is SNHLY and CDR2 is FYNNEI. CDR3 in DNA: TGTGCCAGCAGTGAATATAAGGGCACTGAAGCTTTCTTT. Protein sequence: CASSEYKGTEAFF.

This clonotype was found many times. The rearrangement joins TRBV3-1 to TRBJ2-4, with a tentative D call TRBD1 (5 bases). In germline, CDR1 is LGHDT, CDR2 YNNKEL (reference sequence). Trimming cost V 3 bases and J 0 bases, with 9 bases left between them. CDR3 length equals 15 residues. The CDR3 sequence is CASSQDTLAKNIQYF. The CDR3 DNA reads as TGTGCCAGCAGCCAGGACACCTTAGCCAAAAACATTCAGTACTTC.

This clonotype was seen at least ten times. The chain has TRBV5-1 and TRBJ2-1; no firm D call. Germline-derived CDR1 and CDR2 are SGHRS and YFSETQ. V was trimmed by 4 bases and J by 0 bases, leaving 11 bases between them. The CDR3 runs to 15 residues. CDR3 sequence (DNA): TGCGCCAGCAGCGCCCACGGCGGCTCCTACAATGAGCAGTTCTTC. Protein product: CASSAHGGSYNEQFF.

This clonotype was seen ten or more times. The chain couples TRBV6-1 to TRBJ2-7, with D unresolved. V lost 4 bases and J 0 bases, leaving 16 bases between the germline ends. The CDR3 extends over 16 amino acids. Germline assignment: CDR1 MNHNS and CDR2 SASEGT. The CDR3 is CASSGVAGPRSYEQYF. The CDR3 region has the DNA TGTGCCAGCAGTGGGGTCGCAGGTCCCCGCTCCTACGAGCAGTACTTC.

The chain carries TRBV5-5 and TRBJ1-5; D gene unclear. The CDR3 consists of 15 residues. Germline V gene lookup returns CDR1 SGHKS and CDR2 YYEKEE (reference sequence). V lost 2 bases and J lost 2, with 11 bases in between. The CDR3 DNA reads TGTGCCAGCAGCTTATCGTTAGGACGCAATCAGCCCCAGCATTTT. Its translation: CASSLSLGRNQPQHF.

In its sample, this clonotype was seen many times. This rearrangement joins TRBV5-1 to TRBJ2-7; TRBD1 matches at 7 bases. J was trimmed by 5 bases and V by 5 bases; bases with no gene match: 7. The CDR3 is 13 residues long. The germline gives CDR1 SGHRS, CDR2 YFSETQ. Here the CDR3 DNA reads TGCGCCAGCAGGCGTGGACAGGACCACGAGCAGTACTTC. This codes for CASRRGQDHEQYF.

This clonotype was recorded at least ten times. The rearrangement uses TRBV28 and TRBJ2-7; D perhaps matches TRBD1 (6 bases). V lost 8 bases and J lost 4, with 15 bases in between. Germline values: CDR1 MDHEN, CDR2 SYDVKM. The CDR3 extends over 13 amino acids. Here the CDR3 DNA reads TGTGCCAGCCATTGGGCCAGGGGTTACGAGCAGTACTTC. It is translated as CASHWARGYEQYF.

This clonotype was counted at least ten times. J is TRBJ2-1 and V is TRBV29-1; TRBD2 might be the D (6 bases). The ends were cut back, 6 bases at V and 3 bases at J, with 15 bases in the middle. This CDR3 region has 14 residues. Germline V gives CDR1 SQVTM, CDR2 ANQGSEA. The CDR3 reads CSVRTGGNYNEQFF. DNA of the CDR3: TGCAGCGTCCGAACTGGCGGGAACTACAATGAGCAGTTCTTC.

This clonotype occurred a few times. The chain uses TRBV5-1 and TRBJ2-1; D is unresolved. Germline lookup yields CDR1 SGHRS and CDR2 YFSETQ. The CDR3 totals 16 residues. V gave up 2 bases and J gave up 0 bases, with 12 bases separating them. The DNA for the CDR3 is TGCGCCAGCAGCTTTACAGAAATTAGCTCCTACAATGAGCAGTTCTTC. Its protein is CASSFTEISSYNEQFF.

Comment on this clonotype: The CDR3 does not close with the conserved phenylalanine or tryptophan, likely indicating a read error. The chain links TRBV2 to TRBJ1-2; possibly TRBD1 for D (5 bases). V was cut by 2 bases and J by 7 bases, with 11 bases left in between. In germline, CDR1 is SNHLY, CDR2 FYNNEI. The CDR3 is 13 residues long. The CDR3 here is CASSEITGLGYTL. CDR3 nucleotide sequence: TGTGCCAGCAGTGAAATTACGGGACTTGGCTACACCCTC.

This clonotype was picked up many times. The rearrangement joins TRBV20-1 to TRBJ2-7; TRBD2 aligns across 11 bases. The CDR3 contains 15 residues. V was clipped by 1 base and J by 2 bases; unmatched bases: 4. The germline CDR1 and CDR2 sequences are DFQATT and SNEGSKA (reference sequence). CDR3 loop: CSARVTSGSTYEQYF. The DNA of the CDR3 is TGCAGTGCTAGAGTTACTAGCGGGAGCACCTACGAGCAGTACTTC.